Listed below are T cell receptor beta chains from one sample, sequenced in a study of cytomegalovirus exposure and HLA in healthy donors. Profiling relied on immunoSEQ multiplex PCR, and the TCRdb table lists in-frame clones only, not all of them. The specimen's table records approximately 72,000 clones. The sample consisted of PBMCs. These receptors originate from a man aged 40-55 years in good health and CMV-seronegative. The CDR3 runs from the conserved cysteine through the conserved F or W. D genes are given only for firm matches.

v_call,d_call,j_call,cdr3_nt,cdr3_aa
TRBV12-2,.,TRBJ2-3,TGTGCAAGTCGCCCCCCTACCAGCCGGGCAGATACGCAGTATTTT,CASRPPTSRADTQYF
TRBV2,.,TRBJ2-1,TGTGCCAGCAGTGAAGCGGCGGGGAGAATGAGCTCCTACAATGAGCAGTTCTTC,CASSEAAGRMSSYNEQFF
TRBV10-2,TRBD1,TRBJ2-7,TGCGCCAGCAGACCGGGACAGGGGGTCTACGAGCAGTACTTC,CASRPGQGVYEQYF
TRBV28,TRBD1,TRBJ1-6,TGTGCCAGCAGAAATACAGGGGATTCACCCCTCCACTTT,CASRNTGDSPLHF
TRBV2,TRBD1,TRBJ2-1,TGTGCCAGCGGGATGGGACAGGGAAACGACAATGAGCAGTTCTTC,CASGMGQGNDNEQFF
TRBV13,TRBD1,TRBJ1-1,TGTGCCAGCAGCCCAGTTCGACAGGGGGCGAGGATGAACACTGAAGCTTTCTTT,CASSPVRQGARMNTEAFF
TRBV5-4,TRBD2,TRBJ2-3,TGTGCCAGCAGCTTGCGAAAGCGGGGGGGAAGTAGCACAGATACGCAGTATTTT,CASSLRKRGGSSTDTQYF
TRBV27,TRBD1,TRBJ1-4,TGTGCCAGCAGTCTTGGACAGGGGTCGGCTAATGAAAAACTGTTTTTT,CASSLGQGSANEKLFF
TRBV10-2,.,TRBJ1-2,TGCGCCAGCAGCTCAGGGGACAACTATGGCTACACCTTC,CASSSGDNYGYTF
TRBV5-5,TRBD1,TRBJ1-1,TGTGCCAGCAGCAGCGGACAGGGATGGACTGAAGCTTTCTTT,CASSSGQGWTEAFF
TRBV7-3,.,TRBJ2-2,TGTGCCAGCAGCTTGGCTAGCGAATTCGGGGAGCTGTTTTTT,CASSLASEFGELFF
TRBV5-1,.,TRBJ2-1,TGCGCCAGCAGCTTGGTTGTCAGGGTGAATGAGCAGTTCTTC,CASSLVVRVNEQFF
TRBV5-8,.,TRBJ1-6,TGTGCCAGCAGCGCCACGGACGGGGAGTATAATTCACCCCTCCACTTT,CASSATDGEYNSPLHF
TRBV5-4,.,TRBJ2-3,TGTGCCAGCAGCTTGGGGCGGGGGCGCACAGATACGCAGTATTTT,CASSLGRGRTDTQYF
TRBV5-1,TRBD1,TRBJ1-2,TGCGCCAGCAGCTTGACGGCAGGGGGCAACTATGGCTACACCTTC,CASSLTAGGNYGYTF
TRBV14,TRBD2,TRBJ2-1,TGTGCCAGCAGCCCACCCTCGGGACTAGCGGGGGGTAATGAGCAGTTCTTC,CASSPPSGLAGGNEQFF
TRBV4-1,.,TRBJ2-2,TGCGCCAGCAGCCAAGTTCCAGTCGCCGGGGAGCTGTTTTTT,CASSQVPVAGELFF
TRBV6-6,.,TRBJ1-1,TGTGCCAGCAGGGCGATAGCGGGTGCTTTCTTT,CASRAIAGAFF
TRBV18,TRBD2,TRBJ2-3,TGTGCCAGCTCACCGAAGTTACTAGCGGGGGGGGCGAGCGCAGATACGCAGTATTTT,CASSPKLLAGGASADTQYF
TRBV6-6,.,TRBJ1-6,TGTGCCAGCAGTCAGGGGCTGGCCTATAATTCACCCCTCCACTTT,CASSQGLAYNSPLHF
TRBV7-6,TRBD1,TRBJ2-7,TGTGCCAGCAGCTTAGGGGCGACAGGGGGGTTCGAGCAGTACTTC,CASSLGATGGFEQYF
TRBV27,TRBD1,TRBJ1-6,TGTGCCAGCAGTCCCCGGGACAGAAATTCACCCCTCCACTTT,CASSPRDRNSPLHF
TRBV5-6,.,TRBJ2-5,TGTGCCAGCAGCGGACAGTTCCAAGAGACCCAGTACTTC,CASSGQFQETQYF
TRBV6-1,TRBD1,TRBJ1-1,TGTGCCAGCAGTGCGACAGGGGTAGGCACTGAAGCTTTCTTT,CASSATGVGTEAFF
TRBV28,.,TRBJ1-2,TGTGCCAGCAGGGTCCGCGGGAGAGACTACACCTTC,CASRVRGRDYTF
TRBV6-1,TRBD1,TRBJ1-1,TGTGCCAGTAGGAGGACAGGGAACACTGAAGCTTTCTTT,CASRRTGNTEAFF
TRBV25-1,TRBD1,TRBJ2-7,TGTGCCAGCAGCAGGACAGGGGGTAACGAGCAGTACTTC,CASSRTGGNEQYF
TRBV11-1,TRBD1,TRBJ1-1,TGTGCCAGCAGCTTAGAGGGACAGGGGGCGAGGACTGAAGCTTTCTTT,CASSLEGQGARTEAFF
TRBV28,TRBD1,TRBJ2-7,TGTGCCAGCAGTTTGGGACAGGGCCTAGGCGAGCAGTACTTC,CASSLGQGLGEQYF
TRBV5-1,.,TRBJ2-1,TGCGCCAGCAGCTTGGACAGGGATGAGCAGTTCTTC,CASSLDRDEQFF
TRBV27,.,TRBJ1-2,TGTGCCAGCAGGAGTTCGGGGGGCGATTTTACTGGCTACACCTTC,CASRSSGGDFTGYTF
TRBV5-4,TRBD2,TRBJ2-1,TGTGCCAGCAGCTTCCAGCGGGGGCAGGAGTTCTTC,CASSFQRGQEFF
TRBV5-1,.,TRBJ2-3,TGCGCCAGCAGCTTGCCGAGTACCCCTGGCACAGATACGCAGTATTTT,CASSLPSTPGTDTQYF
TRBV19,.,TRBJ1-2,TGTGCCAGTAGTATAAAGCAGGAAAGCTATGGCTACACCTTC,CASSIKQESYGYTF
TRBV9,.,TRBJ2-5,TGTGCCAGCAGCGTTCTACAGGGCCTCGGGGAGACCCAGTACTTC,CASSVLQGLGETQYF
TRBV30,TRBD1,TRBJ2-7,TGTGCCTGGAGGACGGGACAGGGGAGAGAGCAGTACTTC,CAWRTGQGREQYF
TRBV11-2,.,TRBJ2-3,TGTGCCAGCAGCTTAGTGTCGGGGGCAGATACGCAGTATTTT,CASSLVSGADTQYF
TRBV30,.,TRBJ1-3,TGTGCCTGGAGTTATGGAAACACCATATATTTT,CAWSYGNTIYF
TRBV5-8,.,TRBJ1-1,TGTGCCAGCAGCCTGAAGCAGGGGACTGAAGCTTTCTTT,CASSLKQGTEAFF
TRBV29-1,TRBD1,TRBJ1-1,TGCAGCGTTCCCTCTGACAGGGGGCTGAACACTGAAGCTTTCTTT,CSVPSDRGLNTEAFF
TRBV6-1,.,TRBJ1-2,TGTGCCAGCAGTAACACTGACACAACCTATGGCTACACCTTC,CASSNTDTTYGYTF
TRBV10-3,TRBD1,TRBJ1-5,TGTGCCATCAGTGCATCGACAGGGGGTAATCAGCCCCAGCATTTT,CAISASTGGNQPQHF
TRBV2,.,TRBJ1-1,TGTGCCAGCAGTGAAGGGGAACAGGGAAGCACTGAAGCTTTCTTT,CASSEGEQGSTEAFF
TRBV5-1,.,TRBJ2-1,TGCGCCAGCCAGGGGTTAGGCAGGGTCAATGAGCAGTTCTTC,CASQGLGRVNEQFF
TRBV6-1,.,TRBJ2-7,TGTGCCAGCACATTCTCCTACGAGCAGTACTTC,CASTFSYEQYF
TRBV30,.,TRBJ1-4,TGTGCCTGGAGTCGACCGGGACAATCAACTAATGAAAAACTGTTTTTT,CAWSRPGQSTNEKLFF
TRBV5-5,TRBD1,TRBJ2-7,TGTGCCAGCAGCCAACAGGGGGTCTACGAGCAGTACTTC,CASSQQGVYEQYF